The sample holds a few counts of the clone carrying this TCR beta chain. PCR amplification relied on 60 Vbeta primers (plus 13 Jbeta primers). Profiled with immunoSEQ multiplex PCR; TCRdb holds only in-frame clones, not every one. The sample lists 55,000 to 80,000 clones, roughly 74% occurring once. The sample originates from a study of cytomegalovirus exposure and HLA in healthy donors. Unmatched junction bases numbered 7, after V lost 3 bases and J lost 0 bases. This CDR3 is 17 amino acids long. CDR1 is KGHSH and CDR2 is LQKENI in the germline V gene. The receptor was derived from a woman in her thirties or forties in good health and CMV-seropositive. The J gene is TRBJ2-1, the V gene TRBV18, with 8 bases matching TRBD2. The sample taken for sequencing was PBMCs. The CDR3 region has the DNA TGTGCCAGCTCACCCCGAAGCGGGGGCCTCTCCTACAATGAGCAGTTCTTC. Its protein is CASSPRSGGLSYNEQFF.